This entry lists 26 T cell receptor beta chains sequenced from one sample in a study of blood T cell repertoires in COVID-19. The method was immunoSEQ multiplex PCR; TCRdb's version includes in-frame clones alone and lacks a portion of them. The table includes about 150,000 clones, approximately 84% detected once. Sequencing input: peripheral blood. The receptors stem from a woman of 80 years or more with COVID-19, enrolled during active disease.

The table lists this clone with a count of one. CDR3 sequence: CASSYSRGGNTEAFF. In DNA form, the CDR3 reads TGTGCCAGCAGTTACTCGCGCGGAGGGAACACTGAAGCTTTCTTT. V and J are TRBV6-6 and TRBJ1-1; no clear D. This CDR3 region has 15 residues. Trimming cost V 0 bases and J 1 base, with 9 bases left between them. CDR1 and CDR2 (germline): MNHNY, SVGAGI (reference sequence).

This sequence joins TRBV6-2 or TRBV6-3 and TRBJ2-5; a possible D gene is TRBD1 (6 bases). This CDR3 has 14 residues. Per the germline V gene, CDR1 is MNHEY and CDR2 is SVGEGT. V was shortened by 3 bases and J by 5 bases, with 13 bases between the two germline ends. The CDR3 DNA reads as TGTGCCAGCAGTTATTACAGGGTTCGGGAGACCCAGTACTTC. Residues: CASSYYRVRETQYF.

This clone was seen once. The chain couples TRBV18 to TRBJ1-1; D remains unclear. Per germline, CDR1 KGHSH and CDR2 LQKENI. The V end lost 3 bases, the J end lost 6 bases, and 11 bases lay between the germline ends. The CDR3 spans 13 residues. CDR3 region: CASSPRETAEAFF. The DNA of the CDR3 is TGTGCCAGCTCACCGAGGGAGACTGCTGAAGCTTTCTTT.

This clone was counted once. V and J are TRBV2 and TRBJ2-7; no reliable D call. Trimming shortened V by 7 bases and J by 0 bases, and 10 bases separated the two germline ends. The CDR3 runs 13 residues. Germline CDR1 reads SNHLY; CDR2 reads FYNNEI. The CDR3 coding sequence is TGTGCCAGCATCGCTGAGAGCTCCTACGAGCAGTACTTC. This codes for CASIAESSYEQYF.

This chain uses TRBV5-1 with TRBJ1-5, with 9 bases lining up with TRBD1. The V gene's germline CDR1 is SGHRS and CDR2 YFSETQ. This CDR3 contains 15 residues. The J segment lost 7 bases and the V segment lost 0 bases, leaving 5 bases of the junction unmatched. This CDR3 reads CASSLGDRETQPQHF. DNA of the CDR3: TGCGCCAGCAGCTTGGGGGACAGGGAGACCCAGCCCCAGCATTTT.

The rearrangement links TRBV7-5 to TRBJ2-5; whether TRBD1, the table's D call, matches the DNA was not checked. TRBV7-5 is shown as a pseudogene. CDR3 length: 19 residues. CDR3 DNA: TGTGTCAGAAGCCCCTACCGCCTCCGGACAGGGCTATCACCCCAGACCCAGTACTTC. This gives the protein CVRSPYRLRTGLSPQTQYF.

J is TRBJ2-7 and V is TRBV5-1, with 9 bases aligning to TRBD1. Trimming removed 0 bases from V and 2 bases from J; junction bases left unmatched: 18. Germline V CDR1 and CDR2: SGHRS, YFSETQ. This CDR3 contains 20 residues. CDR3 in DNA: TGCGCCAGCAGCTTGGTGGGAATGGTCACAGGGGGCGAACACCCCTACGAGCAGTACTTC. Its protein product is CASSLVGMVTGGEHPYEQYF.

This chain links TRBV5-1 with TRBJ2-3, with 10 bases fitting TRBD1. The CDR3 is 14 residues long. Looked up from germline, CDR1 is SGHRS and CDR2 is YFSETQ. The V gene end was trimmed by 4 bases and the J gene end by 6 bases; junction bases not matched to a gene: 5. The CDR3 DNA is TGCGCCAGCAGCAGGACAGGGGGAGCCGATACGCAGTATTTT. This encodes CASSRTGGADTQYF.

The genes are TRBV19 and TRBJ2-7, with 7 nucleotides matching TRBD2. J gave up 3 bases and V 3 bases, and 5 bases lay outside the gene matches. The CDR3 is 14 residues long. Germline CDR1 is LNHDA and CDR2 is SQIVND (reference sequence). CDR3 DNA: TGTGCCAGTAGTATTGTCGCGGGAGTCTACGAGCAGTACTTC. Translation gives CASSIVAGVYEQYF.

CDR3 sequence reads: CVRSLRQRESTGELFF. CDR3 nucleotides: TGTGTCAGAAGCTTAAGGCAGCGGGAGAGCACCGGGGAGCTGTTTTTT. The rearrangement uses TRBV7-5 and TRBJ2-2; the table assigns TRBD2, which was not confirmed against the DNA. TRBV7-5 counts as a pseudogene. The CDR3 extends over 16 amino acids.

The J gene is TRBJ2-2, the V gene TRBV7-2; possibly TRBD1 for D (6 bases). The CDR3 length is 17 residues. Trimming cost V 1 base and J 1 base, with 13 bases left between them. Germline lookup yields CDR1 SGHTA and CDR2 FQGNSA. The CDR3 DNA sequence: TGTGCCAGCAGCTTAGTTGGGGGCGCCTTGAACACCGGGGAGCTGTTTTTT. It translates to CASSLVGGALNTGELFF. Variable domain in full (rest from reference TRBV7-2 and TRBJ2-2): GAGVSQSPSNKVTEKGKDVELRCDPISGHTALYWYRQSLGQGLEFLIYFQGNSAPDKSGLPSDRFSAERTGGSVSTLTIQRTQQEDSAVYLCASSLVGGALNTGELFFGEGSRLTVL.

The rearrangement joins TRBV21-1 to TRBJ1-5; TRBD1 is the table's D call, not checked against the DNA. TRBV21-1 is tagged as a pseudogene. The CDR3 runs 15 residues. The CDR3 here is CASSKDTRRHQPQHF. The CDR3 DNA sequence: TGTGCCAGCAGCAAAGATACCAGGCGCCATCAGCCCCAGCATTTT.

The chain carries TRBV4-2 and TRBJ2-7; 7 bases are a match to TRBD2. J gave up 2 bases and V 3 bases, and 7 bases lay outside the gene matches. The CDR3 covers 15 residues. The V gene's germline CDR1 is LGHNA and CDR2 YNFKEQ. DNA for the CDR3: TGTGCCAGCAGCCAGTCAGCGGGGCTGACCTACGAGCAGTACTTC. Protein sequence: CASSQSAGLTYEQYF.

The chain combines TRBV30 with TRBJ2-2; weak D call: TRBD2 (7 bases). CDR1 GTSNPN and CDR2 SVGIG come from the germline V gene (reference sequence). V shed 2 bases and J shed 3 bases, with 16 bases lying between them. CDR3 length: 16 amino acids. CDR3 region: CAWSKYAGAYTGELFF. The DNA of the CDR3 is TGTGCCTGGAGTAAATATGCGGGGGCCTACACCGGGGAGCTGTTTTTT.

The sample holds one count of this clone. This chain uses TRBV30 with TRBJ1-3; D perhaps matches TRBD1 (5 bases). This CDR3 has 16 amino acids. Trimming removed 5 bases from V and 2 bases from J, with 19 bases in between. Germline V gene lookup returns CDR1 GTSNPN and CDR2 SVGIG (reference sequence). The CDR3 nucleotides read TGTGCCTGGGGCCATCAGGGACTGGGAACTGGAAACACCATATATTTT. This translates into CAWGHQGLGTGNTIYF.

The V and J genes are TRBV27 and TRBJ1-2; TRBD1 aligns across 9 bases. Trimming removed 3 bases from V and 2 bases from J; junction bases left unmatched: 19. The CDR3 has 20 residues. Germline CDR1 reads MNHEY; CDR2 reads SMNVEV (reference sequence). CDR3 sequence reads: CASSFYEPGQGKVRNYGYTF. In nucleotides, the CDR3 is TGTGCCAGCAGTTTCTACGAACCGGGACAGGGCAAGGTCAGGAACTATGGCTACACCTTC.

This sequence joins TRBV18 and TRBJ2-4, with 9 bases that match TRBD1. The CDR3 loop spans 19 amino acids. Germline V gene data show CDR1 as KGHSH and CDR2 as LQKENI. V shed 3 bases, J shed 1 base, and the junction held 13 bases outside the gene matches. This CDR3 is CASSPSPGTGIAAKNIQYF. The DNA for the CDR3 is TGTGCCAGCTCACCTAGTCCCGGGACAGGGATTGCGGCCAAAAACATTCAGTACTTC.

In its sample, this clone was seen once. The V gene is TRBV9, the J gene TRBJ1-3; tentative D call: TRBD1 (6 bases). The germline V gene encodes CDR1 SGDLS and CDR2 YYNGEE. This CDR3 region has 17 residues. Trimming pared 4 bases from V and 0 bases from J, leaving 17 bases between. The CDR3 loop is CASSFEKQGRSGNTIYF. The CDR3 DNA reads TGTGCCAGCAGCTTTGAGAAACAGGGTCGCTCTGGAAACACCATATATTTT. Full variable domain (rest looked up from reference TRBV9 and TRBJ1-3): DSGVTQTPKHLITATGQRVTLRCSPRSGDLSVYWYQQSLDQGLQFLIQYYNGEERAKGNILERFSAQQFPDLHSELNLSSLELGDSALYFCASSFEKQGRSGNTIYFGEGSWLTVV.

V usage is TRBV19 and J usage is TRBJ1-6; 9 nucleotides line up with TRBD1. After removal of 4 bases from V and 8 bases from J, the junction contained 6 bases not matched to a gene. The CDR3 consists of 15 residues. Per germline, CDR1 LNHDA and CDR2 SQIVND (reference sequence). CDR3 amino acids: CASSTSGTGYSPLHF. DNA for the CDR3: TGTGCCAGTAGTACCTCCGGGACAGGGTATTCACCCCTCCACTTT.

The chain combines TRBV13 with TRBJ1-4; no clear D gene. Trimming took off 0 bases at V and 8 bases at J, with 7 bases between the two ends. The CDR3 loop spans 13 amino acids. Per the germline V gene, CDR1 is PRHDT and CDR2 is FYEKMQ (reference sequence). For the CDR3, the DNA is TGTGCCAGCAGCTTAGGCCGGAGCGAAAAACTGTTTTTT. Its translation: CASSLGRSEKLFF.

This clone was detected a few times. CDR3 sequence reads: CASSKTGESSPLHF. For the CDR3, the DNA is TGTGCCAGCAGCAAGACAGGGGAGAGTTCACCCCTCCACTTT. The chain employs TRBV5-4 and TRBJ1-6, with 8 positions matching TRBD1. The CDR3 runs 14 residues. V gave up 4 bases and J gave up 9 bases; unmatched junction bases: 6. CDR1 and CDR2 from the germline V gene are SGHNT and YYREEE (reference sequence). Variable domain in full (rest from reference TRBV5-4 and TRBJ1-6): ETGVTQSPTHLIKTRGQQVTLRCSSQSGHNTVSWYQQALGQGPQFIFQYYREEENGRGNFPPRFSGLQFPNYSSELNVNALELDDSALYLCASSKTGESSPLHFGNGTRLTVT.

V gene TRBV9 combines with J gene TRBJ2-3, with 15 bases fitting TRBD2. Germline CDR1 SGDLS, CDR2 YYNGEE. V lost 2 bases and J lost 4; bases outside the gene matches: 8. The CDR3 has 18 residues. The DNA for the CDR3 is TGTGCCAGCAGCGTGATGCCGGGACTAGCGGGGGGCCCAGATACGCAGTATTTT. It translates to CASSVMPGLAGGPDTQYF.

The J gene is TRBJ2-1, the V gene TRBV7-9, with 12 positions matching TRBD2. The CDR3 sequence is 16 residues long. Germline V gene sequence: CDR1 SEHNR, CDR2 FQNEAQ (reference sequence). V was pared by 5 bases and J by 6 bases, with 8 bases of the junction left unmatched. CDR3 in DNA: TGTGCCAGCAGCCCCCGACTAGCGGGAGTTAGCAATGAGCAGTTCTTC. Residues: CASSPRLAGVSNEQFF.

The CDR3 here is CASSTGQGSNTDTQYF. The CDR3 DNA sequence: TGTGCCAGCAGCACCGGACAGGGCTCGAACACAGATACGCAGTATTTT. The chain joins TRBV5-4 to TRBJ2-3, with TRBD1 matching 8 bases. The J segment lost 2 bases and the V segment lost 4 bases, leaving 9 bases of the junction unmatched. CDR3 length: 16 residues. Germline CDR1 SGHNT, CDR2 YYREEE (reference sequence).

CDR3 in DNA: TGTGCCAGCAGCGTATCGGGACAACTGAACACTGAAGCTTTCTTT. Translating gives CASSVSGQLNTEAFF. The rearrangement links TRBV7-2 to TRBJ1-1, with D tentatively TRBD1 (6 bases). Germline-derived CDR1 and CDR2 are SGHTA and FQGNSA. The V and J ends lost 5 bases and 0 bases respectively, with 13 bases between them. CDR3 size: 15 residues.

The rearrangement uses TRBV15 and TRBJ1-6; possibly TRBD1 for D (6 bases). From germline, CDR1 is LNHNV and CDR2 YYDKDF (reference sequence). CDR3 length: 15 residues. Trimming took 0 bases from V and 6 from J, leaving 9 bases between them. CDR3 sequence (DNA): TGTGCCACCAGCAGAGAAAGACAGGTTAATTCACCCCTCCACTTT. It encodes CATSRERQVNSPLHF.